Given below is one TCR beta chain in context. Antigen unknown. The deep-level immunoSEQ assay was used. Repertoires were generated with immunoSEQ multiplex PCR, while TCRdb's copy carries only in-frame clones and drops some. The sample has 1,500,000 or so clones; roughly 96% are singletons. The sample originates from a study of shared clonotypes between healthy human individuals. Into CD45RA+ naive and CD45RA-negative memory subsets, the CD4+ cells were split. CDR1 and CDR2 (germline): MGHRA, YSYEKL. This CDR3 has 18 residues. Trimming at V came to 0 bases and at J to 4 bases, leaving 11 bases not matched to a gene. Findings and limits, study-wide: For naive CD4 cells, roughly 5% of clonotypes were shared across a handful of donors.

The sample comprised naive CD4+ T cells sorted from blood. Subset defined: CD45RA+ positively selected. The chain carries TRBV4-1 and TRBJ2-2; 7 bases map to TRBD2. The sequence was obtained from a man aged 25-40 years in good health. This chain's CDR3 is CASSQDPLAGLGTGELFF. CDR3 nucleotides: TGCGCCAGCAGCCAAGATCCCCTAGCAGGACTAGGCACCGGGGAGCTGTTTTTT.